This TCR beta chain was observed in a study of T-cell memory formation after mild COVID-19. Turning to the study itself: The TCR clusters were mostly specific to one donor. Study-level results: Cross-reactive memory apparently joined, as some responding clones appeared in pre-infection memory. Clones contracting day 15 to 85 were balanced CD4/CD8; later expanders leaned CD4+.

Of note for this clonotype: Its cognate antigen is unknown.

The 5'RACE method, run with constant-segment primers, produced TCR alpha and TCR beta cDNA libraries (carrying sample barcodes and UMIs). TCRdb re-called the 5' RACE reads through MiXCR, storing one row per CDR3 protein. The data hold hundreds of thousands of distinct CDR3 sequences, with around a sixth observed a single time. This clonotype originated in a man in his late teens or twenties who had mild COVID-19 (a few samples of this study predate the infection). Cell type and time point are not known. The sample consisted of PBMCs or a T cell subset sorted from them (not recorded which).

The CDR3 spells CSAARVEKLFF. The CDR3 nucleotides are TGCAGTGCTGCCCGGGTGGAAAAACTGTTTTTT. The chain links TRBV20-1 to TRBJ1-4, with D unresolved. V shed 5 bases and J shed 8 bases, with 9 bases lying between them. Germline lookup yields CDR1 DFQATT and CDR2 SNEGSKA (reference sequence). The CDR3 consists of 11 residues.